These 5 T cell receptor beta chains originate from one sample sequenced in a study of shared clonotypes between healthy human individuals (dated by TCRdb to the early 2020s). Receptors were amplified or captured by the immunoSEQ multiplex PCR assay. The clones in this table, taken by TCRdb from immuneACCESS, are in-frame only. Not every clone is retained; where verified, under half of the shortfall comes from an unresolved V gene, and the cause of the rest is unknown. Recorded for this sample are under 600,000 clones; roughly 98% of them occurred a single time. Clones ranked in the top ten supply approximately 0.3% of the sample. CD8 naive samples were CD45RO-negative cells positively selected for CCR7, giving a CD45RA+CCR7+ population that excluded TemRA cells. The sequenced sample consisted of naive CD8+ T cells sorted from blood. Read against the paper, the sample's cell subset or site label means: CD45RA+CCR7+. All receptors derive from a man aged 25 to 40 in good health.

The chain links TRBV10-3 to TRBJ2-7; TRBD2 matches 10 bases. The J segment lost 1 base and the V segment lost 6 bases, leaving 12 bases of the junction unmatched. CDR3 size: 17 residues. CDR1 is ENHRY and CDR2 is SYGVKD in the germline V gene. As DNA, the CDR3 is TGTGCCATCAGGGGGGGCCTAGCGGGAGTCAAATCCTACGAGCAGTACTTC. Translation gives CAIRGGLAGVKSYEQYF.

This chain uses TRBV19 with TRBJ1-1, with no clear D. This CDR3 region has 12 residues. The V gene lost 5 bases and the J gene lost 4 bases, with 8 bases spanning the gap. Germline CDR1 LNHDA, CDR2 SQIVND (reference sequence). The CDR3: CASSFPGTEAFF. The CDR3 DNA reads TGTGCCAGTAGTTTTCCAGGCACTGAAGCTTTCTTT.

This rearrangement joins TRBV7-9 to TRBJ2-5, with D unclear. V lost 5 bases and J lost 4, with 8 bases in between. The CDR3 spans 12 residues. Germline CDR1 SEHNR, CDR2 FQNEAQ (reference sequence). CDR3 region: CASSEIGETQYF. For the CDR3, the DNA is TGTGCCAGCAGCGAGATTGGAGAGACCCAGTACTTC.

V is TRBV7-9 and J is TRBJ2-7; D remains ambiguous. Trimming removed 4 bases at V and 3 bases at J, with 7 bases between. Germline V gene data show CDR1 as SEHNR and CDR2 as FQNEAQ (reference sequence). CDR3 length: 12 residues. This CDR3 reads CASSYNYYEQYF. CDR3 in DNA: TGTGCCAGCAGCTACAATTACTACGAGCAGTACTTC.

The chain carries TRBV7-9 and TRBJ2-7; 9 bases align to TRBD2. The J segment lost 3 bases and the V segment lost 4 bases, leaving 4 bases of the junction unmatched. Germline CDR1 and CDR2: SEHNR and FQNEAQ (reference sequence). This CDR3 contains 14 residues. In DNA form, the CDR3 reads TGTGCCAGCAGCTCACTAGCGGGTCACTACGAGCAGTACTTC. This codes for CASSSLAGHYEQYF.